Sequencing of this TCR beta chain was carried out in a study of cytomegalovirus exposure and HLA in healthy donors. PCR employed 60 Vbeta and 13 Jbeta primers. The assay was immunoSEQ multiplex PCR, and TCRdb's table has in-frame clones only and misses some. Of 150,000 to 200,000 clones listed, around 75% are singletons. This receptor was taken from a male donor in good health and CMV-seronegative. What was sequenced was PBMCs.

The CDR3 loop reads CASSTGQGITDTQYF. The CDR3 bases are TGCGCCAGCAGCACTGGACAGGGGATCACAGATACGCAGTATTTT. This chain links TRBV5-1 with TRBJ2-3, with 9 bases that match TRBD1. V lost 4 bases and J lost 2; bases outside the gene matches: 5. This CDR3 comprises 15 residues. Germline V gene sequence: CDR1 SGHRS, CDR2 YFSETQ.